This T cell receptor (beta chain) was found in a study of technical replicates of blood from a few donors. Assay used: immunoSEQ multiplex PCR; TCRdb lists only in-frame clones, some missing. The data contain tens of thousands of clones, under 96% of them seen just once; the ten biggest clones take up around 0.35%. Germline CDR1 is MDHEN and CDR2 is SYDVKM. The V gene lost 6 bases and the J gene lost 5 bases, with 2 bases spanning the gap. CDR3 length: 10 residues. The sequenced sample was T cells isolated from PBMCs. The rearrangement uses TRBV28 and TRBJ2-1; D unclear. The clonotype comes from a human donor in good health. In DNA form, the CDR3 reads TGTGCCAGCAGCGACAATGAGCAGTTCTTC. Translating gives CASSDNEQFF.